Here is one T cell receptor (beta chain) with its context. The data originate from a study of shared T cell receptors in the human thymus. The assay was immunoSEQ multiplex PCR, and TCRdb's table has in-frame clones only and misses some. The repertoire includes 700,000 or so clones, 75% to 90% of them detected once, and 0.0095% to 0.011% sits in the top ten. This CDR3 is built from 16 residues. J was trimmed by 7 bases and V by 2 bases; bases with no gene match: 7. CDR1 is SGHDN and CDR2 is FVKESK in the germline V gene. This sample was also put to use in a study of human thymus T cells. In that study: Thymus specimens were resections from corrective heart surgery.

The chain couples TRBV14 to TRBJ1-6; 8 nucleotides align to TRBD1. The specimen sequenced was thymocytes. The receptor was derived from a girl under three years old with a congenital heart defect. CDR3 coding DNA: TGTGCCAGCAGCCAACGTGACAGGGGACGAAATTCACCCCTCCACTTT. It yields the protein CASSQRDRGRNSPLHF.